The T cell receptor beta chain under discussion was sequenced for a study of regulatory T cells in long-lasting Graves disease. Background on the study: The criterion for persistent Graves' disease was over 5 years of antithyroid drugs with positive TSH receptor antibodies.

Arm-PCR of CDR3 regions and iRepertoire HTBI primers were used to build TCR beta libraries. From the multiplex PCR reads, TCRdb called clonotypes with MiXCR, one entry per CDR3 protein. The table includes around 430,000 distinct CDR3 sequences, 20% to 25% detected once. Time point denoted: persistent/refractory GD, antithyroid drugs over 5 years with positive TRAb. Construction of the TCR library relied on RNA isolated from PBMCs. Recruitment took place at an endocrinology department in Xi'an, China. Overall study results and limits: Persistent disease favored TRBV28, TRBJ1-2 and TRBJ2-5.

In regard to this clonotype: Its target is unknown.

CDR3 length: 13 amino acids. The V and J ends lost 7 bases and 1 base respectively, with 13 bases between them. Germline CDR1 SQVTM, CDR2 ANQGSEA. The origin of this receptor is a female donor with Graves disease. The input for sequencing was peripheral blood mononuclear cells (PBMCs), taken when the disease was refractory, from a patient treated with antithyroid drugs. The rearrangement joins TRBV29-1 to TRBJ1-1; a weak D match, TRBD1 (5 bases). CDR3 amino acids: CSGALGGNTEAFF. CDR3 coding DNA: TGCAGCGGCGCCCTGGGGGGGAACACTGAAGCTTTCTTT.